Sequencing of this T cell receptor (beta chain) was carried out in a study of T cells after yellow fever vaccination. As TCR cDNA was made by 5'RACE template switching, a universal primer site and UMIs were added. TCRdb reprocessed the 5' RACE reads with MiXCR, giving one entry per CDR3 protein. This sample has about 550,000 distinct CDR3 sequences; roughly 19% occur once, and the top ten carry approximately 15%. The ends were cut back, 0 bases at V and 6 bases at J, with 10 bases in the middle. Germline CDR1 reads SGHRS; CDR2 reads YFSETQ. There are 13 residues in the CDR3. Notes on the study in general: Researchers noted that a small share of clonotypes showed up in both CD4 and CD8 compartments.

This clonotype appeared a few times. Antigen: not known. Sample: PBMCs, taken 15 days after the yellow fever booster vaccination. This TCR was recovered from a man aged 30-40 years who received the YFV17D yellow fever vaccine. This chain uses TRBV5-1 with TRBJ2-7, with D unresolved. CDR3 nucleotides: TGCGCCAGCAGCTTGGATCCGGTGGGCGAGCAGTACTTC. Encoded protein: CASSLDPVGEQYF.